This T cell receptor beta chain emerged from a study of blood T cell repertoires in COVID-19 (dated by TCRdb to the early 2020s). A note on the overall study: Samples covering the acute and convalescent phases of COVID-19 were provided by collaborators in the United States, Italy and Spain. Deeply sampled blood TCRbeta repertoires from subjects exposed to, actively infected with, or recovered from COVID-19 were included in the dataset. Samples came from the ongoing ImmuneRACE study (first 160 participants) plus 1,254 subjects from 6 global collaborators. The material from the prospective study consisted of cDNA or gDNA derived from T cells, B-cell-depleted T cells, or PBMCs. Nearly every sample came with metadata listing a de-identified subject ID, COVID-19 status, age in years and sex. HLA class I and class II types, where available, came from metadata supplied by the sample provider rather than from assay-based typing. The repertoires were released in a freely available public database meant as a resource for research on the immune response to SARS-CoV-2.

Collaborating institutions collected whole blood in K2EDTA tubes following their own protocols. For TCRbeta analysis, collaborators shipped samples in one of three forms: frozen whole blood, isolated PBMCs, or DNA extracted from either of those sample types. The immunoSEQ Assay, a bias-controlled multiplex PCR, was used to amplify TCRbeta CDR3 regions from genomic DNA. In the paper's pipeline: Nucleated cell counts per sample were estimated from amplification of reference gene primers within the assay. To quantify the absolute abundance of each unique TCRbeta CDR3 rearrangement, sequence reads were collapsed and filtered. For each sample, productive Simpson clonality was calculated as the square root of Simpson's diversity index over productive rearrangements. TCRdb provides this immuneACCESS table in a form limited to in-frame rearrangements. Some clones are lacking; in checked studies, under half of them reflect an unresolved V gene, and why the rest are absent is not known. V, J and clone size reflect that table, while D and trimming were determined from the DNA. The sample data list roughly 70,000 clones, and 91% of these were observed just once. The ten largest clones represent around 13% of the sample.

Summary of the overall study and its limitations: How much clinical and demographic metadata was included differed by source and by participant, and the metadata was provided uncurated.

From the cysteine up to the phenylalanine, the CDR3 has a length of 13 residues. The entry retains the CDR3 DNA only, 39 bases that are in frame from base 1. The trim is 3 bases for V and 1 base for J, with a gap of 4 bases between the germline ends. Concerning this clone: No cognate antigen has been identified for it. Per-nucleotide qualities are absent, and no much larger clonotype sits a single base away.

This TCR was sampled from a human donor with active COVID-19. The donor label of this sample is uncertain. The chain employs TRBV12-3 or TRBV12-4 and TRBJ1-3; the D gene is unclear. Sequenced: peripheral blood. The DNA is as follows: TGTGCCAGCAGTTTCTATTCTGGAAACACCATATATTTT. Its coded protein is CASSFYSGNTIYF.